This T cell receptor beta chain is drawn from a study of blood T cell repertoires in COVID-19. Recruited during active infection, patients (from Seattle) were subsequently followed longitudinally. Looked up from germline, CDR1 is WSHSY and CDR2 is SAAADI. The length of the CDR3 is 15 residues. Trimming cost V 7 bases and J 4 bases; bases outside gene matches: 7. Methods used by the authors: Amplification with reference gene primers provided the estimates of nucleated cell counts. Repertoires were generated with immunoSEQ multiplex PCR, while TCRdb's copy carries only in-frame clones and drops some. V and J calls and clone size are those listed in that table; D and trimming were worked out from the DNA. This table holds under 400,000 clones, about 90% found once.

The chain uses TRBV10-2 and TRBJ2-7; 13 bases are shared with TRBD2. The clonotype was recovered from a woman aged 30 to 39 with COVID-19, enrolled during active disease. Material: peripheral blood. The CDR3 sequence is CASTLLAGGPYEQYF. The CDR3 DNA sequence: TGCGCCAGCACCTTACTAGCGGGAGGGCCATACGAGCAGTACTTC.